The 23 T cell receptor beta chains in this list originate from one sample, sequenced in a study of PD-1 blockade in classical Hodgkin lymphoma. TCRdb keeps only in-frame clones here, not all; method: immunoSEQ multiplex PCR. Among tens of thousands of clones listed, roughly 89% were seen once. Exposure to brentuximab vedotin varied, and each patient had relapsed following autologous stem cell transplantation. This material consisted of peripheral blood mononuclear cells (PBMCs), taken before the second cycle of nivolumab. These receptors were taken from a human donor with classical Hodgkin lymphoma.

The rearrangement uses TRBV28 and TRBJ2-4; a possible D gene is TRBD1 (7 bases). The CDR3 extends over 12 amino acids. Germline assignment: CDR1 MDHEN and CDR2 SYDVKM. Trimming removed 4 bases from V and 9 bases from J, with 10 bases in between. CDR3 sequence reads: CASSYRGGIQYF. CDR3 in DNA: TGTGCCAGCAGTTACAGGGGAGGCATTCAGTACTTC.

In this sample, this clone is medium-sized. V usage is TRBV18 and J usage is TRBJ1-1; TRBD1 is a possible D gene (6 bases). There are 15 residues in the CDR3. Germline CDR1 and CDR2: KGHSH and LQKENI. Between the trimmed V and J ends, which lost 1 base and 0 bases, there was a span of 9 bases. As DNA, the CDR3 is TGTGCCAGCTCACCACAGGGGGAAGTGAACACTGAAGCTTTCTTT. Amino acids: CASSPQGEVNTEAFF.

The chain is built from TRBV5-1 and TRBJ2-7, with TRBD2 identical over 11 bases. The CDR3 consists of 15 residues. Germline V lookup: CDR1 SGHRS, CDR2 YFSETQ. After removal of 3 bases from V and 2 bases from J, the junction contained 4 bases not matched to a gene. This chain's CDR3 is CASSSGTSGPYEQYF. DNA for the CDR3: TGCGCCAGCAGCTCCGGGACTAGCGGACCCTACGAGCAGTACTTC.

The rearrangement links TRBV19 to TRBJ1-5; TRBD1 aligns across 7 bases. The CDR3 consists of 15 residues. Germline trimming cut 4 bases from V and 1 base from J; bases unmatched to any gene: 4. Per the germline V gene, CDR1 is LNHDA and CDR2 is SQIVND (reference sequence). The CDR3 loop is CASSKLTGSNQPQHF. The CDR3 DNA sequence: TGTGCCAGTAGTAAATTGACAGGGAGCAATCAGCCCCAGCATTTT.

The chain couples TRBV5-1 to TRBJ1-2; 7 bases are a match to TRBD1. CDR3 length: 15 residues. Germline trimming cut 4 bases from V and 4 bases from J; bases unmatched to any gene: 10. In germline, CDR1 is SGHRS, CDR2 YFSETQ. The CDR3 nucleotides are TGCGCCAGCAGCCCCGAGACAGGGCTAGGCTATGGCTACACCTTC. This codes for CASSPETGLGYGYTF.

V and J are TRBV9 and TRBJ2-2; possible D gene TRBD1, 5 bases. The germline V and J ends were trimmed by 6 bases and 4 bases, with 10 bases remaining between them. The CDR3 is made up of 13 amino acids. Germline-derived CDR1 and CDR2 are SGDLS and YYNGEE. CDR3 loop: CASIKGLTGELFF. In nucleotides, the CDR3 is TGTGCCAGCATTAAGGGGCTCACCGGGGAGCTGTTTTTT.

V and J are TRBV2 and TRBJ2-3; no definite D call. Trimming left V 4 bases short and J 2 bases short, with 4 bases between. There are 12 residues in the CDR3. CDR1 is SNHLY and CDR2 is FYNNEI in the germline V gene. The chain's CDR3 is CASSVHTDTQYF. CDR3 nucleotide sequence: TGTGCCAGCAGTGTTCACACAGATACGCAGTATTTT.

This chain connects TRBV27 to TRBJ1-1, with TRBD1 matching over 9 bases. The CDR3 length is 14 residues. The V and J ends lost 3 bases and 1 base, in that order; junction bases with no gene match: 0. Germline V CDR1 and CDR2: MNHEY, SMNVEV (reference sequence). In DNA, the CDR3 is TGTGCCAGCAGTTTGGGACAGGGGAACACTGAAGCTTTCTTT. Encoded protein: CASSLGQGNTEAFF.

The J gene is TRBJ1-1, the V gene TRBV5-6; 8 bases line up with TRBD1. J lost 7 bases, V lost 2 bases, and 4 bases had no gene match. Germline values: CDR1 SGHDT, CDR2 YYEEEE. This CDR3 has 13 residues. The CDR3 nucleotides are TGTGCCAGCAGCTTACCGACAGGGGTTGAAGCTTTCTTT. Translation gives CASSLPTGVEAFF.

This chain joins TRBV7-1 and TRBJ2-7; possibly TRBD1 for D (6 bases). TRBV7-1 is identified as an open reading frame with a role that is uncertain. Trimming shortened V by 4 bases and J by 3 bases, and 16 bases separated the two germline ends. The CDR3 extends over 15 amino acids. CDR3 nucleotide sequence: TGTGCCAGCAGCTTCTCTCCTAGGGGGAGCTACGAGCAGTACTTC. Amino acid sequence: CASSFSPRGSYEQYF.

V is TRBV2 and J is TRBJ2-7, with 12 bases aligning to TRBD1. The CDR3 is 14 residues long. V was clipped by 5 bases and J by 5 bases; unmatched bases: 4. Germline V CDR1 and CDR2: SNHLY, FYNNEI. The CDR3 DNA is TGTGCCAGCAGTAAAGGGACAGGGGGCCACGAGCAGTACTTC. It codes for CASSKGTGGHEQYF. The full variable domain, completed using reference TRBV2 and TRBJ2-7, is EPEVTQTPSHQVTQMGQEVILRCVPISNHLYFYWYRQILGQKVEFLVSFYNNEISEKSEIFDDQFSVERPDGSNFTLKIRSTKLEDSAMYFCASSKGTGGHEQYFGPGTRLTVT.

This sequence joins TRBV5-4 and TRBJ2-1, with a weak D call TRBD2 (5 bases). Germline V gene sequence: CDR1 SGHNT, CDR2 YYREEE (reference sequence). The length of the CDR3 is 15 residues. The V end lost 4 bases, the J end lost 1 base, and 12 bases lay between the germline ends. The CDR3 loop reads CASSPISGSYNEQFF. The CDR3 DNA is TGTGCCAGCAGCCCTATAAGCGGATCCTACAATGAGCAGTTCTTC.

Points on this clone: Other DNA sequences in this specimen translate into the identical CDR3. V and J are TRBV28 and TRBJ1-1; D gene uncertain. V was shortened by 3 bases and J by 1 base, with 9 bases between the two germline ends. The CDR3 extends over 14 amino acids. Looked up from germline, CDR1 is MDHEN and CDR2 is SYDVKM. The CDR3 region has the DNA TGTGCCAGCAGTTTCCGGGGAGGGAACACTGAAGCTTTCTTT. This translates into CASSFRGGNTEAFF.

This sequence joins TRBV27 and TRBJ1-6; D uncertain. The CDR3 extends over 10 amino acids. The V and J ends lost 6 bases and 14 bases respectively, with 8 bases between them. The germline CDR1 and CDR2 sequences are MNHEY and SMNVEV (reference sequence). CDR3 sequence: CASRGRTLHF. The DNA of the CDR3 is TGTGCCAGCAGGGGTCGAACCCTCCACTTT.

The CDR3 here is CASSLRQGSPTGELFF. The CDR3 coding sequence is TGTGCCAGCAGCTTACGACAGGGGAGTCCCACCGGGGAGCTGTTTTTT. The V gene is TRBV7-9, the J gene TRBJ2-2, with 8 bases matching TRBD1. CDR3 length: 16 residues. Germline-derived CDR1 and CDR2 are SEHNR and FQNEAQ (reference sequence). V gave up 2 bases and J gave up 4 bases; unmatched junction bases: 6.

This clone was counted between two and nine times. This chain connects TRBV5-4 to TRBJ1-4, with D possibly TRBD1 on 6 matching bases. CDR3 length: 14 residues. From germline, CDR1 is SGHNT and CDR2 YYREEE (reference sequence). V dropped 0 bases and J dropped 8 bases, with 11 bases sitting between them. The CDR3 DNA reads TGTGCCAGCAGCTTGGCCGGCGACAGGGAAAAACTGTTTTTT. Translation gives CASSLAGDREKLFF.

The chain has TRBV30 and TRBJ1-6, with 7 bases aligning to TRBD1. The CDR3 contains 14 residues. CDR1 GTSNPN and CDR2 SVGIG come from the germline V gene (reference sequence). Trimming cost V 3 bases and J 3 bases; bases outside gene matches: 2. The CDR3 DNA is TGTGCCTGGAGAGGACAGGTCTATAATTCACCCCTCCACTTT. This sequence encodes CAWRGQVYNSPLHF.

The chain carries TRBV5-5 and TRBJ2-5; D may be TRBD1 (6 bases). Trimming pared 0 bases from V and 1 base from J, leaving 7 bases between. CDR3 length equals 14 residues. Per the germline V gene, CDR1 is SGHKS and CDR2 is YYEKEE (reference sequence). The CDR3 spells CASSLGGGQETQYF. DNA for the CDR3: TGTGCCAGCAGCTTGGGAGGGGGCCAAGAGACCCAGTACTTC.

As concerns this clone: The identical CDR3 is also encoded by other nucleotide sequences in the sample. In DNA, the CDR3 is TGTGCCAGCAGTGAACCGGGACTAGCGACAGATACGCAGTATTTT. This codes for CASSEPGLATDTQYF. The chain recombines TRBV6-1 with TRBJ2-3; 10 bases are a match to TRBD2. The CDR3 has 15 residues. The V gene's germline CDR1 is MNHNS and CDR2 SASEGT. Trimming removed 2 bases from V and 3 bases from J; junction bases left unmatched: 2.

This chain uses TRBV27 with TRBJ2-3, with 7 bases matching TRBD2. This CDR3 region has 14 residues. Germline V gene sequence: CDR1 MNHEY, CDR2 SMNVEV (reference sequence). The trim removed 3 bases at V and 3 bases at J, leaving 3 bases unmatched. This CDR3 is CASSFWEGTDTQYF. CDR3 DNA sequence: TGTGCCAGCAGTTTTTGGGAGGGGACAGATACGCAGTATTTT.

The chain combines TRBV4-2 with TRBJ2-3, with a tentative D call TRBD1 (5 bases). Trimming removed 0 bases from V and 3 bases from J, with 7 bases in between. The CDR3 is 14 amino acids. Per germline, CDR1 LGHNA and CDR2 YNFKEQ. CDR3 in amino acids: CASSQETVTDTQYF. As DNA, the CDR3 is TGTGCCAGCAGCCAAGAGACAGTTACAGATACGCAGTATTTT.

The V and J genes are TRBV5-5 and TRBJ1-2; D is possibly TRBD1 (5 bases). Germline V gives CDR1 SGHKS, CDR2 YYEKEE (reference sequence). CDR3 length: 14 residues. Trimming shortened V by 3 bases and J by 3 bases, and 12 bases separated the two germline ends. The CDR3 reads CASSSQTGYYGYTF. DNA for the CDR3: TGTGCCAGCAGCTCGCAAACAGGATACTATGGCTACACCTTC.

The chain links TRBV4-1 to TRBJ2-4; TRBD2 agrees at 7 bases. This CDR3 contains 16 residues. The ends lost 1 base at V and 0 bases at J; junction bases unmatched: 3. Germline-derived CDR1 and CDR2 are MGHRA and YSYEKL. This chain's CDR3 is CASSQGDYLAKNIQYF. CDR3 sequence (DNA): TGCGCCAGCAGCCAAGGGGACTACCTAGCCAAAAACATTCAGTACTTC.